The 3 T cell receptor beta chains below all came from one sample that was sequenced in a study of naive and memory T cell subsets. The beta constant-region primer was an equimolar mix of two oligonucleotides covering TRBC1 and TRBC2. Four rounds of PCR amplified the ligated cDNA using nested alpha and beta constant-region primers plus SP2. TCRdb fed the UMI-ligation and nested PCR reads into MiXCR, producing one record per CDR3 protein. The repertoire holds around 110,000 distinct CDR3 sequences, with around 35% as singletons. The sequenced material came from central memory CD4+ T cells from blood. Receptor source: a human donor in good health.

The gene calls are TRBV6-5 and TRBJ1-3; tentative D call: TRBD1 (5 bases). The ends were cut back, 10 bases at V and 2 bases at J, with 18 bases in the middle. The CDR3 is made up of 15 amino acids. The germline V gene encodes CDR1 MNHEY and CDR2 SVGAGI. The CDR3 DNA reads as TGTGCCACCAGCCTGGGGGTCGGTACTGGAAACACCATATATTTT. This translates into CATSLGVGTGNTIYF.

This clonotype was counted between two and nine times. The V gene is TRBV5-1, the J gene TRBJ2-1, with D maybe TRBD2 (7 bases). Trimming removed 5 bases from V and 6 bases from J, with 9 bases in between. The CDR3 totals 12 residues. CDR1 and CDR2 (germline): SGHRS, YFSETQ. CDR3 loop: CASRGGPNEQFF. Written as DNA, the CDR3 is TGCGCCAGCAGGGGGGGGCCCAATGAGCAGTTCTTC.

V gene TRBV12-3 or TRBV12-4 combines with J gene TRBJ2-7; TRBD1 aligns across 10 bases. The CDR3 contains 15 residues. V trimming: 6 bases; J trimming: 3 bases; junction bases outside the gene matches: 8. The CDR3 loop reads CASSPPGQGLYEQYF. CDR3 sequence (DNA): TGTGCCAGCAGCCCCCCGGGACAGGGGCTCTACGAGCAGTACTTC.